The present entry profiles one TCR beta chain with its context. Its cognate antigen is unknown. These data come from a study of beta chain features in type 1 diabetes. Points from the study as a whole: A moderate, significant TCRB CDR3 shortening appeared in type 1 diabetes across four CD4+ subsets. Fewer junction insertions and more nucleotide deletions appeared in type 1 diabetes patients.

The entirety of the isolated RNA underwent reverse transcription, so expressed TCRB transcripts were sequenced. TCRdb's table, derived via immunoSEQ multiplex PCR, lists solely in-frame clones and lacks some. The repertoire holds over 90,000 clones, with roughly 28% as singletons. The sequenced material came from central memory CD4+ T cells from blood. This receptor was identified in a woman between 18 and 29 years old with type 1 diabetes.

The CDR3 DNA follows: TGTGCCAGCAGCTTTGACACCAATGGCTACACCTTC. It translates to CASSFDTNGYTF. The chain is built from TRBV7-2 and TRBJ1-2, with D unclear. The V end lost 3 bases, the J end lost 6 bases, and 8 bases lay between the germline ends. This CDR3 has 12 residues. Germline V gene lookup returns CDR1 SGHTA and CDR2 FQGNSA.